These 16 T cell receptor beta chains came from one sample sequenced in a study of identical twins. TCRdb analysed the 5' RACE reads with MiXCR anew, one entry per CDR3 protein. Found here are 500,000 or so distinct CDR3 sequences, 14% of them singletons; the top ten hold about 1%. The same sample was also used in a study of yellow fever vaccine responses in identical twins.

The source material was CD4+ T cells sorted from blood. These receptors were collected from a woman between 18 and 29 years old in good health.

Only a few counts were recorded for this clonotype. The genes are TRBV7-2 and TRBJ1-6, with a possible D match to TRBD1 (6 bases). Germline assignment: CDR1 SGHTA and CDR2 FQGNSA. The CDR3 contains 14 residues. V gave up 1 base and J gave up 10 bases, with 11 bases separating them. The CDR3 protein is CASSLGQVWSPLHF. Written as DNA, the CDR3 is TGTGCCAGCAGCTTAGGACAGGTTTGGTCACCCCTCCACTTT.

J is TRBJ2-3 and V is TRBV3-1; 9 bases fit TRBD2. The length of the CDR3 is 16 residues. CDR1 is LGHDT, CDR2 YNNKEL, per germline (reference sequence). The V and J ends lost 1 base and 9 bases, in that order; junction bases with no gene match: 11. CDR3 loop: CASSQGAGGPLGTQYF. The CDR3, as DNA: TGTGCCAGCAGCCAAGGAGCGGGGGGACCCTTGGGAACGCAGTATTTT.

V is TRBV3-1 and J is TRBJ2-5, with TRBD2 matching over 7 bases. This CDR3 contains 16 residues. Per the germline V gene, CDR1 is LGHDT and CDR2 is YNNKEL (reference sequence). V trimming: 1 base; J trimming: 4 bases; junction bases outside the gene matches: 9. The CDR3: CASSQASGGGGETQYF. CDR3 bases: TGTGCCAGCAGCCAAGCGTCGGGCGGGGGTGGAGAGACCCAGTACTTC.

V usage is TRBV6-2 or TRBV6-3 and J usage is TRBJ2-7; 9 bases line up with TRBD1. The trim removed 2 bases at V and 0 bases at J, leaving 11 bases unmatched. Germline V gene sequence: CDR1 MNHEY, CDR2 SVGEGT. This CDR3 is 18 amino acids long. The CDR3 DNA reads as TGTGCCAGCAGTTACCCGCATCCCGGGACAGGGATCTCCTACGAGCAGTACTTC. Residues: CASSYPHPGTGISYEQYF.

Ten or more counts support this clonotype. The CDR3 nucleotides read TGTGCCAGCAGCCAAGCGAATTGGGGCAGAAACACAGATACGCAGTATTTT. This translates into CASSQANWGRNTDTQYF. V is TRBV3-1 and J is TRBJ2-3; maybe TRBD1 (5 bases). CDR3 length equals 17 residues. Trimming cost V 1 base and J 2 bases, with 16 bases left between them. The V gene's germline CDR1 is LGHDT and CDR2 YNNKEL (reference sequence).

In its sample, this clonotype was seen a few times. The chain recombines TRBV20-1 with TRBJ2-5; D not certain. Germline loops: CDR1 DFQATT, CDR2 SNEGSKA (reference sequence). The CDR3 covers 11 residues. V was clipped by 4 bases and J by 2 bases, with 5 bases between them. Here the CDR3 DNA reads TGCAGTGCTAAAAGGCAAGAGACCCAGTACTTC. Translating it yields CSAKRQETQYF.

The J gene is TRBJ2-5, the V gene TRBV18; no firm D call. CDR1 is KGHSH and CDR2 is LQKENI in the germline V gene. This CDR3 region has 13 residues. V lost 0 bases and J lost 4, with 6 bases in between. The CDR3: CASSPPVGETQYF. CDR3 DNA: TGTGCCAGCTCACCACCGGTCGGAGAGACCCAGTACTTC.

The table lists this clonotype with many counts. The chain couples TRBV27 to TRBJ1-2; perhaps TRBD1 as D (5 bases). The CDR3 extends over 12 amino acids. The V gene lost 6 bases and the J gene lost 6 bases, with 11 bases spanning the gap. CDR1 is MNHEY, CDR2 SMNVEV, per germline (reference sequence). The CDR3 DNA reads as TGTGCCAGCAGGGGTGGAGGGGATGGCTACACCTTC. It codes for CASRGGGDGYTF.

V is TRBV7-2 and J is TRBJ2-5; D tentatively reads TRBD1 or TRBD2 (6 bases each). Germline V gene sequence: CDR1 SGHTA, CDR2 FQGNSA. V was clipped by 5 bases and J by 0 bases, with 10 bases between them. The CDR3 extends over 14 amino acids. In DNA form, the CDR3 reads TGTGCCAGCAGCCATGGGGGGCACCAAGAGACCCAGTACTTC. This sequence encodes CASSHGGHQETQYF.

This clonotype was counted between two and nine times. This chain uses TRBV6-2 or TRBV6-3 with TRBJ2-2; 7 nucleotides line up with TRBD1. Germline lookup yields CDR1 MNHEY and CDR2 SVGEGT. V shed 8 bases and J 3 bases; nucleotides not matched to a gene: 6. The CDR3 extends over 14 amino acids. The CDR3, as DNA: TGTGCCAGCGCCCGACAGGGAGACACCGGGGAGCTGTTTTTT. This translates into CASARQGDTGELFF.

This chain connects TRBV5-1 to TRBJ2-5; the match to TRBD2 covers 10 bases. V shed 4 bases, J shed 6 bases, and the junction held 6 bases outside the gene matches. Germline V gene lookup returns CDR1 SGHRS and CDR2 YFSETQ. The length of the CDR3 is 14 residues. This CDR3 is CASSTSSGGQTQYF. In DNA, the CDR3 is TGCGCCAGCAGCACCTCTAGCGGGGGTCAGACCCAGTACTTC.

The V call is TRBV7-2, the J call TRBJ2-3; perhaps TRBD2 as D (6 bases). CDR1 SGHTA and CDR2 FQGNSA come from the germline V gene. The CDR3 runs 16 residues. Trimming took 7 bases from V and 1 from J, leaving 18 bases between them. The CDR3 sequence is CASTVLVASGTDTQYF. In DNA form, the CDR3 reads TGTGCCAGCACCGTTTTGGTGGCTAGCGGCACAGATACGCAGTATTTT.

This clonotype has a count of ten or more. The chain is built from TRBV6-1 and TRBJ1-5; TRBD1 might be the D (6 bases). Per the germline V gene, CDR1 is MNHNS and CDR2 is SASEGT. This CDR3 has 14 amino acids. Trimming left V 11 bases short and J 1 base short, with 15 bases between. The CDR3 coding sequence is TGTGCCTCCAGGGTAGGACAGAGCAATCAGCCCCAGCATTTT. This encodes CASRVGQSNQPQHF.

As concerns this clonotype: A much more abundant neighbour one base away suggests this may be a read error. The CDR3: CSAVGGLRETQYF. In DNA form, the CDR3 reads TGCAGCGCTGTGGGCGGACTCCGGGAGACCCAGTACTTC. The V and J genes are TRBV29-1 and TRBJ2-5, with D perhaps TRBD2 (5 bases). Trimming took 7 bases from V and 5 from J, leaving 17 bases between them. The V gene's germline CDR1 is SQVTM and CDR2 ANQGSEA. CDR3 length: 13 amino acids.

This clonotype showed up just a few times. The chain recombines TRBV7-9 with TRBJ2-7; 8 bases are a match to TRBD1. V dropped 4 bases and J dropped 7; count of bases not matched to a gene: 12. In germline, CDR1 is SEHNR, CDR2 FQNEAQ (reference sequence). The CDR3 spans 15 residues. For the CDR3, the DNA is TGTGCCAGCAGCTGGTCCGGGACAGGCCCGGTGGAGCAGTACTTC. Translated: CASSWSGTGPVEQYF.

This clonotype has a handful of counts. The chain carries TRBV18 and TRBJ2-1; 7 bases are a match to TRBD1. The CDR3 extends over 16 amino acids. J was trimmed by 6 bases and V by 2 bases; bases with no gene match: 10. CDR1 and CDR2 (germline): KGHSH, LQKENI. The CDR3 region is CASSPTSSYRGNEQFF. CDR3 nucleotides: TGTGCCAGCTCACCAACCTCCTCCTACAGGGGCAATGAGCAGTTCTTC.